The source of this T cell receptor beta chain is a study of long-term antiretroviral therapy in people with HIV. Before DNA extraction, about 1-10 million cryopreserved PBMC were held in the samples. Version v3.0 of the immunoSEQ assay was performed at survey level. Data came from immunoSEQ multiplex PCR; TCRdb stores just in-frame clones and leaves some out. The table shows 40,000 to 60,000 clones, with 80% to 90% occurring only once. CDR1 is SEHNR and CDR2 is FQNEAQ in the germline V gene (reference sequence). The germline V and J ends were trimmed by 3 bases and 1 base, with 6 bases remaining between them. The CDR3 sequence is 13 residues long.

This TCR came from a woman under 30 with HIV. This chain uses TRBV7-9 with TRBJ1-1; D ambiguous. The specimen was unsorted PBMCs, collected 0.8 years after starting antiretroviral therapy. The CDR3 coding sequence is TGTGCCAGCAGCTTTACAGCGAACACTGAAGCTTTCTTT. This gives the protein CASSFTANTEAFF.